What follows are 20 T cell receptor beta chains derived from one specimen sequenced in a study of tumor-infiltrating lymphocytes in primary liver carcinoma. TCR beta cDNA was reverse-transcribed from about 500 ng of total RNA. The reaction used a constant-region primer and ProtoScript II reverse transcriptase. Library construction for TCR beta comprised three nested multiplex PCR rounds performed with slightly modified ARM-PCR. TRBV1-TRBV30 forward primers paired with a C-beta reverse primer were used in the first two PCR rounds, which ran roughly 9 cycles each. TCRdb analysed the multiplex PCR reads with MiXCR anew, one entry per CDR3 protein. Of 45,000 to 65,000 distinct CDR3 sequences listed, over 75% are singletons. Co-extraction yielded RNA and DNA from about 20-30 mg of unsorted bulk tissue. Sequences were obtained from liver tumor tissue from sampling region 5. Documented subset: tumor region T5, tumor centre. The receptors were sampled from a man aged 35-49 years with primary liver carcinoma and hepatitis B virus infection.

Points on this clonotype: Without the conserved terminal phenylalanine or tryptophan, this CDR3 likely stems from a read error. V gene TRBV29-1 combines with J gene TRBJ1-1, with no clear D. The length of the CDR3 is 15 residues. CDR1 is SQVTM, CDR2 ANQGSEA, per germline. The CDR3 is CSVGGGWGMNIEAFL. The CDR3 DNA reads TGCAGCGTTGGTGGAGGATGGGGTATGAACATTGAAGCTTTCCTA.

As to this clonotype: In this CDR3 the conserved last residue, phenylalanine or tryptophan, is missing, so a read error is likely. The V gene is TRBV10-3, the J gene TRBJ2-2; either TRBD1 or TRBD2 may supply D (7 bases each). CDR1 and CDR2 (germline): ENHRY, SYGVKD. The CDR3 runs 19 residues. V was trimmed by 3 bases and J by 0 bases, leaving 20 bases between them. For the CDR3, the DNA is TGTGCCATCAGTGACCCAGAGGGGGCGGGAGCCACGAACACCGGGGAGCTGTTTTAT. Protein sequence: CAISDPEGAGATNTGELFY.

Here the CDR3 reads CASSSIYRNLYEQYF. The CDR3 nucleotides read TGTGCCAGCAGTTCCATTTACAGGAATCTCTACGAGCAGTACTTC. The chain couples TRBV28 to TRBJ2-7; tentatively, D is TRBD1 (5 bases). The CDR3 runs to 15 residues. Trimming removed 4 bases from V and 3 bases from J, with 16 bases in between. Germline-derived CDR1 and CDR2 are MDHEN and SYDVKM.

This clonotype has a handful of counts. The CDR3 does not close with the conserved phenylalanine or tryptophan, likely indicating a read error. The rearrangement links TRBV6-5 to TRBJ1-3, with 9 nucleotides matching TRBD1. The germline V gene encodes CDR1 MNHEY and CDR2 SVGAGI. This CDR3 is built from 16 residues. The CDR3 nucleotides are TGTGTCAGCAGCTTCGGACAGGGGAGAGTGGGAAACACCATATATCTT. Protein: CVSSFGQGRVGNTIYL.

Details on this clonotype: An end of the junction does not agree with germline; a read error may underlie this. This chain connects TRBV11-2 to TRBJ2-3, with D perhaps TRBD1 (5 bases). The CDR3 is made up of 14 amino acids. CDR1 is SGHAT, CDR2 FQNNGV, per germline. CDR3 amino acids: CVCNLNRQGDTHYF. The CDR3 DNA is TGTGTCTGCAACTTAAACCGACAAGGGGATACGCACTATTTT.

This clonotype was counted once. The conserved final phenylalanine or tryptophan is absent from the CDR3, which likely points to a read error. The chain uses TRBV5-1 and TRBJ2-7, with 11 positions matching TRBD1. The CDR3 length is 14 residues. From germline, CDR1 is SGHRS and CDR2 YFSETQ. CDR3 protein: CTSSFGQGAVEQYS. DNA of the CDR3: TGCACCAGCAGCTTCGGACAGGGGGCGGTCGAGCAGTACTCC.

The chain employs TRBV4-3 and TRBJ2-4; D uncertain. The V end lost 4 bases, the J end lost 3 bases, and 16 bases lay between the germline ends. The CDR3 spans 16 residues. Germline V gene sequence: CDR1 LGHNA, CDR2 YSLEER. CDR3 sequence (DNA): TGCGCCAGCAGCCGAGATGGCAGGCTAGTCAAAAACATTCAGTACTTC. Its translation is CASSRDGRLVKNIQYF.

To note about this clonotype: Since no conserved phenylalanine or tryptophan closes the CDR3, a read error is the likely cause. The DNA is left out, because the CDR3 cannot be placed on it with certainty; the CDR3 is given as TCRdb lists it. CDR3 sequence reads: CASASGLPSTDTNYL. The rearrangement links TRBV4-2 to TRBJ2-3; the table gives TRBD1 as D, unverified against the DNA. The CDR3 totals 15 residues, both ends included. The germline CDR1 and CDR2 sequences are LGHNA and YNFKEQ.

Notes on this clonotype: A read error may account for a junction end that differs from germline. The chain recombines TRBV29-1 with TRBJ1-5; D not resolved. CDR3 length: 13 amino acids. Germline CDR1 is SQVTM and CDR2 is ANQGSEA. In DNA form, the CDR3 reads TGCAGCGTTGAGAAAGGGTGGAATCAGCCCCAACATTTT. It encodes CSVEKGWNQPQHF. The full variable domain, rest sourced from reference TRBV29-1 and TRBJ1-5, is SAVISQKPSRDICQRGTSLTIQCQVDSQVTMMFWYRQQPGQSLTLIATANQGSEATYESGFVIDKFPISRPNLTFSTLTVSNMSPEDSSIYLCSVEKGWNQPQHFGDGTRLSIL.

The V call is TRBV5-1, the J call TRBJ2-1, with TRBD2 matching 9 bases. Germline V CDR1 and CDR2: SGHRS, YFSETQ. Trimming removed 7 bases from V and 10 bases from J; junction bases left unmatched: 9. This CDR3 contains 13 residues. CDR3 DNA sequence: TGCGCCAGCGGCTCGACGGGACTAGCCGAGCAGTTCTTC. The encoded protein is CASGSTGLAEQFF.

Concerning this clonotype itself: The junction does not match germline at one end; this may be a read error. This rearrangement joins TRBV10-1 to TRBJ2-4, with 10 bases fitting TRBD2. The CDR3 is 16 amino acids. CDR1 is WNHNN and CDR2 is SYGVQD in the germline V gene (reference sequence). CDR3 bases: TGCTCCAGCAGCACACTAGCGGGAAGGACCAAAAACATTCAGTATTTC. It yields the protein CSSSTLAGRTKNIQYF.

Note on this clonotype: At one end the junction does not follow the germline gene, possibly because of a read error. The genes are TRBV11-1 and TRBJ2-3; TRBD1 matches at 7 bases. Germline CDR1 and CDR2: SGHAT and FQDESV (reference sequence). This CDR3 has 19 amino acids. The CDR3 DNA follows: TGTGCCAGCAGCTCAGGGGGAAGCTCTATTGGAGCCCGCACAGGTACGCAGTATTTT. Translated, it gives CASSSGGSSIGARTGTQYF. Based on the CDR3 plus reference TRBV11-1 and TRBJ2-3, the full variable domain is EAEVAQSPRYKITEKSQAVAFWCDPISGHATLYWYRQILGQGPELLVQFQDESVVDDSQLPKDRFSAERLKGVDSTLKIQPAELGDSAMYLCASSSGGSSIGARTGTQYFGPGTRLTVL.

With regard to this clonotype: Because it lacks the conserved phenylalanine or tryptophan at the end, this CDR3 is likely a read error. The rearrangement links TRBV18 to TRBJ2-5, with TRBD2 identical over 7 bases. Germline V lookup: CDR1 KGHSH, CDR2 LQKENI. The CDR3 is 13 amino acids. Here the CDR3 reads CTSSPVAGETQYI. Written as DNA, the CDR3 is TGTACCAGCTCACCGGTAGCGGGAGAGACCCAGTACATC.

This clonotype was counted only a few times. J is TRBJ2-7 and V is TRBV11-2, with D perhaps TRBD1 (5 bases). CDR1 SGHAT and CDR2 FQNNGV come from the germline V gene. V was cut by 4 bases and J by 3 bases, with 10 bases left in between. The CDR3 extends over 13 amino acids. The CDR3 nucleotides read TGTGCCAGCAGCTCTAACAGGAACTACGAGCAGTACTTC. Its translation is CASSSNRNYEQYF.

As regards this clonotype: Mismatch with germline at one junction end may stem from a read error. The CDR3 loop reads CAISEGSGSTDTQFF. The DNA for the CDR3 is TGTGCCATCAGTGAGGGGAGCGGCAGCACAGATACGCAGTTTTTT. The chain employs TRBV10-3 and TRBJ2-3, with D perhaps matching TRBD2 (5 bases). The germline CDR1 and CDR2 sequences are ENHRY and SYGVKD. This CDR3 has 15 residues.

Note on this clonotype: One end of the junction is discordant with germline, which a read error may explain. The chain's CDR3 is CTSSYMLYGYIF. The CDR3 nucleotides read TGTACCAGCAGTTATATGCTCTATGGCTACATCTTC. The rearrangement uses TRBV6-2 or TRBV6-3 and TRBJ1-2, with D hard to call. The length of the CDR3 is 12 residues. CDR1 MNHEY and CDR2 SVGEGT come from the germline V gene.

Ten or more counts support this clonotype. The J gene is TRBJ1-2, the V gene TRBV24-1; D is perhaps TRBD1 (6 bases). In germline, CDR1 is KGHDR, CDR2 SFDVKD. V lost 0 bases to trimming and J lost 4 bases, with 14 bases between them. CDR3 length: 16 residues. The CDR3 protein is CATSDLKDRPFYGYTF. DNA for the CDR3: TGTGCCACCAGTGATTTGAAGGACAGACCGTTCTATGGCTACACCTTC.

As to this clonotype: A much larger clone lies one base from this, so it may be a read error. Here the CDR3 DNA reads TGCAGTGCAAACAGGGGAAATACACCCCTCCACTTT. Translating gives CSANRGNTPLHF. The V and J genes are TRBV20-1 and TRBJ1-6, with TRBD1 matching over 7 bases. Trimming took 6 bases from V and 11 from J; bases not matched to a gene: 7. Germline values: CDR1 DFQATT, CDR2 SNEGSKA (reference sequence). The CDR3 has 12 amino acids.

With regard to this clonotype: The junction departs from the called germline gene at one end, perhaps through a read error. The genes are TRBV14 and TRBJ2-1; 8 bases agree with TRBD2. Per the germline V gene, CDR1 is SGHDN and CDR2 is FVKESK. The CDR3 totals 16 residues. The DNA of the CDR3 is TGTGCTAGCAATGCCGTAGCGGGATGGGTATACAAAGAGCAGTTCTTC. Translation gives CASNAVAGWVYKEQFF.

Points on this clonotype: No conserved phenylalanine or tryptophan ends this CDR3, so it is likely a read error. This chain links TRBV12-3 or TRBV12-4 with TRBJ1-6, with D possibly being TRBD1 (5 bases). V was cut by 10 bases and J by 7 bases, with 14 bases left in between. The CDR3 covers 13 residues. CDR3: CAKSLGGNSPLHY. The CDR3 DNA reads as TGTGCCAAGTCATTGGGGGGGAATTCACCCCTCCACTAT.